The source of this T cell receptor beta chain is a study of early T cells in non-severe SARS-CoV-2 infection. At the level of the study: Alpha and beta chains were unpaired, from unsorted whole-blood bulk RNA.

The table lists this clonotype with a few counts. Antigen unknown. General study results and limits: CD4 and private specificities were missed by VDJdb matching, which favored anti-spike CD8 responses.

Unique molecular identifier tags were affixed to discrete cDNA molecules. TCRdb itself ran the 5' RACE reads through MiXCR, one entry per CDR3 protein. The sample consists of some 46,000 distinct CDR3 sequences, roughly 9.3% of them appearing once. V dropped 4 bases and J dropped 4 bases, with 19 bases sitting between them. The CDR3 has 16 residues. Germline V CDR1 and CDR2: SGHNT, YYREEE (reference sequence). The chain joins TRBV5-4 to TRBJ2-3, with D possibly matching TRBD1 (6 bases). The sequenced sample consisted of whole blood. The TCR comes from an adult who was a healthcare worker with PCR-confirmed SARS-CoV-2 infection or an uninfected control (not recorded which). CDR3 nucleotides: TGTGCCAGCAGCGAGGGGTACAGGGTGAACGCAGATACGCAGTATTTT. Translation gives CASSEGYRVNADTQYF.